This TCR beta chain was identified during a study of CD8 T cells in ankylosing spondylitis. General study points: CD8+ disease-linked clones were present at relatively low frequencies in blood. In ankylosing spondylitis patients, matched synovial fluid reportedly showed significant enrichment of disease-linked clones.

This clonotype was recorded at least ten times. What it recognizes is unknown. V was trimmed by 0 bases and J by 7 bases, leaving 13 bases between them. The CDR3 runs 13 residues. Germline CDR1 reads DFQATT; CDR2 reads SNEGSKA (reference sequence). TCRdb reprocessed the 5' RACE reads via MiXCR and lists one record per CDR3 protein. Among about 190,000 distinct CDR3 sequences listed, over 10% were seen once. The sample consisted of blood, either unsorted or a sorted T cell fraction (not recorded which). V gene TRBV20-1 combines with J gene TRBJ2-7; a possible D gene is TRBD1 (6 bases). This sequence was found in a female donor with ankylosing spondylitis or in good health (not recorded which). CDR3 sequence (DNA): TGCAGTGCTAGAGATTTGGCAGGGGAAGAGCAGTACTTC. This translates into CSARDLAGEEQYF.